This TCR beta chain was documented in a study of T cells in Graves' hyperthyroidism and ophthalmopathy (dated by TCRdb to about 2019). At the level of the whole study: Peripheral blood was sampled at the time of initial diagnosis, prior to any treatment. To identify TCR V-J signatures that set the groups apart, the researchers used a discovery cohort of about a hundred patients, made up of approximately 43 with Graves' ophthalmopathy and some 55 with stable Graves' hyperthyroidism. Prospective prediction of ophthalmopathy was tested in an independent validation cohort consisting of fewer than 20 hyperthyroidism patients and some 17 patients who later progressed to ophthalmopathy. For training and testing, the 100 or so patients in the discovery cohort were randomly divided in a 7:3 ratio. In more than 5 Graves' hyperthyroidism patients, the study also compared T-cell repertoires from thyroid tissue with T-cell repertoires from blood. After blood sampling, hyperthyroidism patients were treated with methimazole at a starting dose of 30 mg daily, and ophthalmopathy patients were treated with high-dose intravenous methylprednisolone. According to the paper, TCR Vbeta CDR3 sequencing was carried out on over 130 peripheral blood samples, which came from 40 to 45 ophthalmopathy, around 75 hyperthyroidism and about 17 progressor patients. Findings and caveats that apply to the study as a whole: In validation, the model predicted progression to ophthalmopathy a median of roughly six months before onset, with approximately 70% sensitivity and roughly 77% specificity. A model built on a 13 V-J signature distinguished ophthalmopathy from stable hyperthyroidism, reaching about 88% sensitivity and around 82% specificity in cross-validation and 80%/75% in testing. Most expanded thyroid clonotypes (frequency above 0.001) were also found in blood, which suggests that blood repertoires may mirror thyroid immune responses. Sample size was not statistically predetermined, and blinding of investigators to group allocation was not performed.

TCR beta CDR3 regions were amplified from RNA transcripts. A first-round RT-PCR of the TCR CDR3 used the HTBI primer set with the Qiagen OneStep RT-PCR kit. Libraries were constructed in a second round of multiplex PCR, after which size selection and purification were carried out. The libraries were sequenced on an Illumina HiSeq2000 using paired-end 100 bp reads. Regarding the original processing steps: SOAPnuke was used to process the raw data, removing reads that contained adapters or uncalled bases, had a mean Phred below 15, or lacked an exact match to the constant primer or identifier. COPE v1.2.5 was used to merge the high-quality paired reads, and each unique nucleotide sequence was defined as a clonotype. Clonotypes were aligned to IMGT TRBV, TRBD and TRBJ reference segments using MiTCR v1.1. Only V-J combinations with frequency above 0.0001, covering approximately 99% of repertoires, were analysed. A TCS score was defined as the ratio of F50 (clonal expansion) to E x V (chaos), with BLOSUM62-based TCRdist applied between CDR3 peptides within each V-J. Welch's t-statistics and random forest reduced 500 to 650 V-J features to 10 to 15, which were used in a naive Bayes classifier (R e1071). The Morisita-Horn index was used to measure how similar the thyroid and blood repertoires were. TCRdb reworked the public reads: Q25 trimming with fastp, MiXCR clone assembly, productive beta chains retained. Rows with one shared CDR3 protein collapse into an entry with the most common genes and DNA. The V and J calls were determined by TCRdb, not by the authors. The table for this sample lists 700,000 to 850,000 distinct CDR3 sequences; roughly a third of them were counted only once. The leading ten clones occupy less than 35% of the sample.

Including cysteine and phenylalanine, the CDR3 has 15 amino acids. The read is trimmed to its CDR3 DNA, 45 bases read in frame from base 1. The germline V gene sets CDR1 to ENHRY and CDR2 to SYGVKD. Details on this clonotype: The antigen this receptor binds is unknown. Relative to the germline gene, one junction end is altered; a read error may explain this.

A patient counted as having stable Graves' hyperthyroidism if no progression to ophthalmopathy occurred over 18 months of follow-up. Hyperthyroidism patients were aged 18 to 65 years and newly diagnosed, with disease duration of less than 2 months. The study excluded patients with uncontrolled infections, other autoimmune diseases, pregnancy or lactation. Diagnoses were established on the basis of clinical symptoms, serum thyroxine and TRAb, thyroid ultrasound, and orbital computed tomography. PBMCs were separated from roughly 10 ml of fresh peripheral blood using Ficoll-Paque density gradient centrifugation. Total RNA was extracted using Trizol reagent, and RNA quality was assessed on an Agilent 2100 Bioanalyzer.

The receptor comes from a woman aged 40 to 55 with Graves' hyperthyroidism. The chain couples TRBV10-3 to TRBJ2-7, and perhaps TRBD2 as D gene, on 6 matching bases. Sequencing was carried out using blood. Here is the DNA: TGTGCCAGCAGTCAGGCCGGGACTGGTCGTGGCGAGCAGTACTTC. It is translated as CASSQAGTGRGEQYF.